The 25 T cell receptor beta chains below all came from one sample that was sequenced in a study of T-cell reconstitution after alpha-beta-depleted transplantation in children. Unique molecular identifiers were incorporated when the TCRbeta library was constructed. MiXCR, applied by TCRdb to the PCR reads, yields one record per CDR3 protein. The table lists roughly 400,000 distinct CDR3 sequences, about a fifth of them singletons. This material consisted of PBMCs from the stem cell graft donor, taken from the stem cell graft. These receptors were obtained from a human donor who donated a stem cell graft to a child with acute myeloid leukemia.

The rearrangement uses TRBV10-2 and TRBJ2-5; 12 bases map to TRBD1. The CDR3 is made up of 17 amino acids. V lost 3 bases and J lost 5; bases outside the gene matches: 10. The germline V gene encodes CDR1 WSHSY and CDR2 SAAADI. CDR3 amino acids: CASSDPLGTGGRETQYF. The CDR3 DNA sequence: TGCGCCAGCAGTGACCCGCTCGGGACAGGGGGCCGGGAGACCCAGTACTTC.

CDR3 DNA sequence: TGCAGTGCTAGAGATGGGCAGGTTAACACCGGGGAGCTGTTTTTT. This codes for CSARDGQVNTGELFF. The chain recombines TRBV20-1 with TRBJ2-2, with D hard to call. CDR1 is DFQATT, CDR2 SNEGSKA, per germline (reference sequence). This CDR3 comprises 15 residues. V was shortened by 0 bases and J by 2 bases, with 10 bases between the two germline ends.

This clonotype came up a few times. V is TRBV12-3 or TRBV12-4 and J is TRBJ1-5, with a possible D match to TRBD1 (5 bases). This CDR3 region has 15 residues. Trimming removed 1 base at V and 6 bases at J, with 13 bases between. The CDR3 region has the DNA TGTGCCAGCAGTTTAGAGGCAGGGCGACCTCAGCCCCAGCATTTT. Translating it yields CASSLEAGRPQPQHF.

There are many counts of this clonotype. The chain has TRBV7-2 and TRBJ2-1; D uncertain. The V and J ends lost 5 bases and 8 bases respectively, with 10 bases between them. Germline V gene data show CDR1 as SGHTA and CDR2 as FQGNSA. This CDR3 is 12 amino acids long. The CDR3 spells CASSPITDEQFF. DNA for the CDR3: TGTGCCAGCAGCCCAATAACCGATGAGCAGTTCTTC.

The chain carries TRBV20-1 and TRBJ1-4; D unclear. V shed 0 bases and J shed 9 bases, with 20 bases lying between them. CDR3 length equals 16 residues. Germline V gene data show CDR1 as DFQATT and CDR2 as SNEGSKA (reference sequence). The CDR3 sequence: CSARDLYAEQNKKLFF. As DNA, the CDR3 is TGCAGTGCTAGAGATTTATATGCAGAACAAAATAAAAAACTGTTTTTT.

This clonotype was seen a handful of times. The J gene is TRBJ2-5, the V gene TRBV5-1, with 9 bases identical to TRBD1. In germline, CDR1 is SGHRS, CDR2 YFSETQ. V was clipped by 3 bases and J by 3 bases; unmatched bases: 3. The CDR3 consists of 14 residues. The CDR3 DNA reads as TGCGCCAGCAGCTCGGGACAGGGTGAAGAGACCCAGTACTTC. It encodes CASSSGQGEETQYF.

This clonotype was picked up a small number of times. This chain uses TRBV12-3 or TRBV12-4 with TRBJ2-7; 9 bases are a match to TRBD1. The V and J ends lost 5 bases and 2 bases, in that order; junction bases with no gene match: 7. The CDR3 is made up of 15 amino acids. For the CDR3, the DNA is TGTGCCAGCAGTCCCCGGACAGGGGTTACCTACGAGCAGTACTTC. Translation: CASSPRTGVTYEQYF.

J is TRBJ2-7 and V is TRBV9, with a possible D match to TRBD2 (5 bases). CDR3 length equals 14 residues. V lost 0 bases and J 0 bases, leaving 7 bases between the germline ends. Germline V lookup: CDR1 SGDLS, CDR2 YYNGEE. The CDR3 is CASSVGRGSYEQYF. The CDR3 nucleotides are TGTGCCAGCAGCGTAGGACGGGGCTCCTACGAGCAGTACTTC.

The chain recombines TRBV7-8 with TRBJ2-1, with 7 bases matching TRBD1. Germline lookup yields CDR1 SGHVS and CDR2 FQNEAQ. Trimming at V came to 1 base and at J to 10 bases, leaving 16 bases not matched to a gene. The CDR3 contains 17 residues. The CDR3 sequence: CASSLVVRTGRLGEQFF. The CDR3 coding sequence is TGTGCCAGCAGCTTAGTAGTTAGGACAGGACGGCTCGGCGAGCAGTTCTTC.

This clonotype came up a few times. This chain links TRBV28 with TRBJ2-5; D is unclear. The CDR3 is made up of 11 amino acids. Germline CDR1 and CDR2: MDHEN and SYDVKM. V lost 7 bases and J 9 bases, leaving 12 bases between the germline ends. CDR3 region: CASTSAMAQYF. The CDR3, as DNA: TGTGCCAGCACCTCGGCAATGGCCCAGTACTTC. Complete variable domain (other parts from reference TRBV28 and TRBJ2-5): DVKVTQSSRYLVKRTGEKVFLECVQDMDHENMFWYRQDPGLGLRLIYFSYDVKMKEKGDIPEGYSVSREKKERFSLILESASTNQTSMYLCASTSAMAQYFGPGTRLLVL.

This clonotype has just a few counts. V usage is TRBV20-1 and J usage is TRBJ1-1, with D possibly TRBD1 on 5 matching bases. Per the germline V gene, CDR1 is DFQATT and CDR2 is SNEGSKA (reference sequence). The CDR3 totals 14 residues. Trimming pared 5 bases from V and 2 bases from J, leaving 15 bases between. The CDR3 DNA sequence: TGCAGTGCTTCTCCCAGGGTGACCAACACTGAAGCTTTCTTT. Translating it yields CSASPRVTNTEAFF.

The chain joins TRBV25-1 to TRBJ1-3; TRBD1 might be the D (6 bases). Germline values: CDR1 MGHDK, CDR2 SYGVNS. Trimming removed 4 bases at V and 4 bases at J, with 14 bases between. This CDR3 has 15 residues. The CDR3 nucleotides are TGTGCCAGCAGTGGTCACAGGGTACCCGGAAACACCATATATTTT. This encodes CASSGHRVPGNTIYF.

CDR3 sequence: CASNEEGLAGVTRTDTQYF. The CDR3 DNA is TGTGCCAGCAACGAGGAAGGACTAGCGGGAGTAACCAGGACAGATACGCAGTATTTT. V is TRBV11-1 and J is TRBJ2-3, with TRBD2 matching over 13 bases. The V and J ends lost 7 bases and 3 bases, in that order; junction bases with no gene match: 16. Looked up from germline, CDR1 is SGHAT and CDR2 is FQDESV (reference sequence). The length of the CDR3 is 19 residues. Supplemented by reference TRBV11-1 and TRBJ2-3, the full variable domain reads EAEVAQSPRYKITEKSQAVAFWCDPISGHATLYWYRQILGQGPELLVQFQDESVVDDSQLPKDRFSAERLKGVDSTLKIQPAELGDSAMYLCASNEEGLAGVTRTDTQYFGPGTRLTVL.

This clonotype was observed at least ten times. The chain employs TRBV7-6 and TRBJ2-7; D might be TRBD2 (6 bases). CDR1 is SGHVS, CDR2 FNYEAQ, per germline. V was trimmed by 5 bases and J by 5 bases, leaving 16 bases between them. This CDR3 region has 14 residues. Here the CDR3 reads CASSLSRGRHEQYF. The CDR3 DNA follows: TGTGCCAGCAGCCTTAGCCGGGGGAGGCACGAGCAGTACTTC.

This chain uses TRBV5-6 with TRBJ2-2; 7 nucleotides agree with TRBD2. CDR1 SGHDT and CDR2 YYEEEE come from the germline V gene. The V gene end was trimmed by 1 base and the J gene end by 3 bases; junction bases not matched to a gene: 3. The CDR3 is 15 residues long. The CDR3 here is CASSLQAGDTGELFF. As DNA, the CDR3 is TGTGCCAGCAGCTTGCAGGCGGGGGACACCGGGGAGCTGTTTTTT.

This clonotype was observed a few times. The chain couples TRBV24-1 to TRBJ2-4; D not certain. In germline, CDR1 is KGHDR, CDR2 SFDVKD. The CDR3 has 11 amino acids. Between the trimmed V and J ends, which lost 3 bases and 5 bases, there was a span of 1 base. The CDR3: CATSDQNIQYF. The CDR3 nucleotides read TGTGCCACCAGTGATCAAAACATTCAGTACTTC.

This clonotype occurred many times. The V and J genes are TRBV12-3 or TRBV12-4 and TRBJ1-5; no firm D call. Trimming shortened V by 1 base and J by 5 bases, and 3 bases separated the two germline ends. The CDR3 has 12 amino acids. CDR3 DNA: TGTGCCAGCAGTTTAGGGGATCAGCCCCAGCATTTT. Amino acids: CASSLGDQPQHF.

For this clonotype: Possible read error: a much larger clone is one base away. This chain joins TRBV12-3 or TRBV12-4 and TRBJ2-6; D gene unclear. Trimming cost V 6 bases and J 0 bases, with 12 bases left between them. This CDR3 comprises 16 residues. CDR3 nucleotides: TGTGCCAGCAGCAGACGCGATGACTCTGGGGCCAACGTCCTGACTTTC. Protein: CASSRRDDSGANVLTF.

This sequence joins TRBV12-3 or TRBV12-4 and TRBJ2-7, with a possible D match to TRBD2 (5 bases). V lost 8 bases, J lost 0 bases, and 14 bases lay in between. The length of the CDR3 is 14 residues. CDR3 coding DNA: TGTGCCAGCTCGAGGGTTTCGGACTCCTACGAGCAGTACTTC. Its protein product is CASSRVSDSYEQYF.

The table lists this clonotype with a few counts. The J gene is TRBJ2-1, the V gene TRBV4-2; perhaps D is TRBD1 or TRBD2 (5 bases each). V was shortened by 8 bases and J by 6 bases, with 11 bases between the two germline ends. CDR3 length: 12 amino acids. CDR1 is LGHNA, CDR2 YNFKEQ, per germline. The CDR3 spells CASGTVGNEQFF. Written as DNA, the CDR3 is TGTGCCAGCGGGACCGTTGGCAATGAGCAGTTCTTC.

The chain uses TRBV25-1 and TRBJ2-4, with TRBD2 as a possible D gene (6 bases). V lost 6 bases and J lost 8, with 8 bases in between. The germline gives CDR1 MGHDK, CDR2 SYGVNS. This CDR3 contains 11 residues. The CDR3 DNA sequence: TGTGCCAGCAGGGGGGAGGACATTCAGTACTTC. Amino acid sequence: CASRGEDIQYF.

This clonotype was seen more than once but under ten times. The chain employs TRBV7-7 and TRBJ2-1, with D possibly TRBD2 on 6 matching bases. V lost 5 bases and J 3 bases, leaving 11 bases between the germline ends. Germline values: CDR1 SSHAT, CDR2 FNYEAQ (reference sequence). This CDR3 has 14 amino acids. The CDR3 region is CASSDAGRYNEQFF. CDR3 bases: TGTGCCAGCAGCGACGCGGGACGCTACAATGAGCAGTTCTTC.

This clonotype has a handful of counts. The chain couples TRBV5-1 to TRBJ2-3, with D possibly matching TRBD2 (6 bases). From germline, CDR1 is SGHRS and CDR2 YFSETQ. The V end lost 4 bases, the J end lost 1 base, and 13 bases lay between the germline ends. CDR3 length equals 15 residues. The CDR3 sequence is CASSLTAGRTDTQYF. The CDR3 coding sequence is TGCGCCAGCAGCCTGACTGCGGGGCGCACAGATACGCAGTATTTT.

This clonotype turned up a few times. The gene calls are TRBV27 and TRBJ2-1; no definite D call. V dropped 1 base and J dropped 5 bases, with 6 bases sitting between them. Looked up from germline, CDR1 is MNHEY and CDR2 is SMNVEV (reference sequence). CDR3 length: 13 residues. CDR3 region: CASSLWLNNEQFF. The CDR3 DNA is TGTGCCAGCAGTTTATGGTTGAACAATGAGCAGTTCTTC.

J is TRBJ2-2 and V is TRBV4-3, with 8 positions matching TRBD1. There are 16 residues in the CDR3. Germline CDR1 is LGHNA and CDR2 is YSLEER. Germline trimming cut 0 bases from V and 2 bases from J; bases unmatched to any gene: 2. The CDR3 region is CASSQEPGGNTGELFF. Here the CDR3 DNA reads TGCGCCAGCAGCCAAGAGCCAGGGGGCAACACCGGGGAGCTGTTTTTT.